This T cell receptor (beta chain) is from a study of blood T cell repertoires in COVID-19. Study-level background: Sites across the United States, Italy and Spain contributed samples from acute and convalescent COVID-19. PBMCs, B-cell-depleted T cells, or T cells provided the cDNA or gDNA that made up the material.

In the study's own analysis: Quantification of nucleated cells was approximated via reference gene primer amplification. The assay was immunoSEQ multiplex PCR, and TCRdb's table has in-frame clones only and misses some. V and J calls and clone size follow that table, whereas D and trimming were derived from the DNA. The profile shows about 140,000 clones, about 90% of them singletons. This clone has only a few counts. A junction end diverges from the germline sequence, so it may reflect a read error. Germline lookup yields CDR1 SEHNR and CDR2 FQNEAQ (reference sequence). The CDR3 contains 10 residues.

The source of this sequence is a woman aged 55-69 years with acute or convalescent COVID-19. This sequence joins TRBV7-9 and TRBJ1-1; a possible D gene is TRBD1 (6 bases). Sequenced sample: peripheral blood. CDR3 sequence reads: CASRDPGQKF. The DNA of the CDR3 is TGTGCCAGCAGGGATCCCGGACAGAAATTT.